This TCR beta chain was found in a study of patients and donors after allogeneic stem cell transplantation (dated by TCRdb to about 2020). Comment on this clonotype: Its cognate antigen has yet to be identified. No much larger clonotype is one base removed from it; base qualities were not supplied.

The library came from RT-PCR. TCRdb records NextSeq 550 as the sequencer. Using fastp at Q25 and MiXCR, TCRdb reprocessed the public reads and kept productive beta chains. Each entry is one CDR3 protein sequence, shown with its most common DNA and genes. The sample yields 150,000 to 200,000 distinct CDR3 sequences; about 30% were counted once. Of the sample, roughly 3.2% is held by the ten largest clones. As encoded in the germline V gene (reference sequence), CDR1 is SGHKS while CDR2 is YYEKEE. Clipping removes 4 bases from V and 10 bases from J, with 8 as the unmatched junction base count. Reading from cysteine to phenylalanine, the CDR3 counts 15 amino acids. Only CDR3 DNA remains: 45 bases, in frame from the first base.

The sequence was collected from a human donor who was either an allogeneic HSCT recipient or a stem cell or donor lymphocyte infusion donor (not recorded which). It is not recorded whose cells these are; they may come from a transplant donor. The sequencing input was blood, either unsorted or a sorted T cell fraction (not recorded which). The chain links TRBV5-5 with TRBJ2-1, with 13 middle bases fitting TRBD2. Here the CDR3 is given as CASSPGLAGDREQFF. The sequenced DNA: TGTGCCAGCAGCCCCGGACTAGCGGGAGATAGGGAGCAGTTCTTC. Supplemented by the reference TRBV5-5 and TRBJ2-1 proteins around the CDR3, the complete variable domain is DAGVTQSPTHLIKTRGQQVTLRCSPISGHKSVSWYQQVLGQGPQFIFQYYEKEERGRGNFPDRFSARQFPNYSSELNVNALLLGDSALYLCASSPGLAGDREQFFGPGTRLTVL.